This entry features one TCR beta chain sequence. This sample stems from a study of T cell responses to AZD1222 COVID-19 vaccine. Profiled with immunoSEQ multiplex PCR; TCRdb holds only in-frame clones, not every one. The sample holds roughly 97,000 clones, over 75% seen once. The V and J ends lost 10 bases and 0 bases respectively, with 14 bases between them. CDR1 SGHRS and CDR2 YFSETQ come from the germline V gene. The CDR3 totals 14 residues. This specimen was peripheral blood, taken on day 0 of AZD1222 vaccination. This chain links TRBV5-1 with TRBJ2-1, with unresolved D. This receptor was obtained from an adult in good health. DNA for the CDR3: TGCGCCTCCGACCCAAGGAGCTCCTACAATGAGCAGTTCTTC. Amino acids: CASDPRSSYNEQFF.